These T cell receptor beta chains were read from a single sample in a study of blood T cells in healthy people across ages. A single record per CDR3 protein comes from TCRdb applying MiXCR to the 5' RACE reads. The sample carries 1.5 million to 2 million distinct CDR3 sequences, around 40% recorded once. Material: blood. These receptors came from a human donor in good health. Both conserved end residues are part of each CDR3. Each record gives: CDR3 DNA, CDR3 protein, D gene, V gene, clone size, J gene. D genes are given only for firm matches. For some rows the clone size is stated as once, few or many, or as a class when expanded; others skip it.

CDR3nt: TGCAGCGTTCATGGACGGCTGAACACTGAAGCTTTCTTT
CDR3aa: CSVHGRLNTEAFF
d_gene: -
v_gene: TRBV29-1
abundance: -
j_gene: TRBJ1-1

CDR3nt: TGTGCCAGCAGCCAAGGGGGGTCTAGCACAGATACGCAGTATTTT
CDR3aa: CASSQGGSSTDTQYF
d_gene: -
v_gene: TRBV4-3
abundance: -
j_gene: TRBJ2-3

CDR3nt: TGCGCCAGCAGCACGAACAGGGGCCGGAATTCACCCCTCCACTTT
CDR3aa: CASSTNRGRNSPLHF
d_gene: TRBD1
v_gene: TRBV5-1
abundance: -
j_gene: TRBJ1-6

CDR3nt: TGCAGTGCTAGAACTGCTCATCAACCGTGGGGATCCTACGAGCAGTACTTC
CDR3aa: CSARTAHQPWGSYEQYF
d_gene: -
v_gene: TRBV20-1
abundance: -
j_gene: TRBJ2-7

CDR3nt: TGTGCCAGCTCACCACCGAGCGGGCTGAGCTCCTACGAGCAGTACTTC
CDR3aa: CASSPPSGLSSYEQYF
d_gene: -
v_gene: TRBV18
abundance: few
j_gene: TRBJ2-7

CDR3nt: TGTGCCAGCAGTGAAGTCATCGATGGCGGACTAAACTACGAGCAGTACTTC
CDR3aa: CASSEVIDGGLNYEQYF
d_gene: -
v_gene: TRBV6-1
abundance: few
j_gene: TRBJ2-7

CDR3nt: TGTGCCATCAGCCCTGGTGGCTCAGGGGGCTACAATGAGCAGTTCTTC
CDR3aa: CAISPGGSGGYNEQFF
d_gene: TRBD1
v_gene: TRBV10-3
abundance: -
j_gene: TRBJ2-1

CDR3nt: TGTGCCAGCAGTGGGGACAGGCCGAACACTGAAGCTTTCTTT
CDR3aa: CASSGDRPNTEAFF
d_gene: TRBD1
v_gene: TRBV2
abundance: few
j_gene: TRBJ1-1

CDR3nt: TGTGCCATCAGGTCTAGCGGGGGAGCCTCCTACAATGAGCAGTTCTTC
CDR3aa: CAIRSSGGASYNEQFF
d_gene: TRBD2
v_gene: TRBV10-3
abundance: few
j_gene: TRBJ2-1

CDR3nt: TGTGCCACCAGTGACTCTGGACAGGACTCTAACTATGGCTACACCTTC
CDR3aa: CATSDSGQDSNYGYTF
d_gene: TRBD1
v_gene: TRBV24-1
abundance: -
j_gene: TRBJ1-2

CDR3nt: TGTGCCGGCAGCTCCATAGCGGGGGGGCAGGGTAACATTCAGTACTTC
CDR3aa: CAGSSIAGGQGNIQYF
d_gene: TRBD2
v_gene: TRBV7-2
abundance: -
j_gene: TRBJ2-4

CDR3nt: TGTGCCAGCAGCCAAACGGGACAGGAGAACACTGAAGCTTTCTTT
CDR3aa: CASSQTGQENTEAFF
d_gene: TRBD1
v_gene: TRBV3-1
abundance: -
j_gene: TRBJ1-1

CDR3nt: TGTGCCAGCCGCAGCGGGGGGGCTTTAAATGAGCAGTTCTTC
CDR3aa: CASRSGGALNEQFF
d_gene: TRBD2
v_gene: TRBV4-2
abundance: -
j_gene: TRBJ2-1

CDR3nt: TGCGCCAGCGGGACCTACACAAGGACTGAAGCTTTCTTT
CDR3aa: CASGTYTRTEAFF
d_gene: -
v_gene: TRBV5-1
abundance: once
j_gene: TRBJ1-1

CDR3nt: TGTGCCAGCAGAGCTCAGACAGGGGGCCTGGATGGCTACACCTTC
CDR3aa: CASRAQTGGLDGYTF
d_gene: TRBD1
v_gene: TRBV7-2
abundance: many
j_gene: TRBJ1-2

CDR3nt: TGCAGTGCTAGAGGCTCCAACACCGGGGAGCTGTTTTTT
CDR3aa: CSARGSNTGELFF
d_gene: -
v_gene: TRBV20-1
abundance: -
j_gene: TRBJ2-2

CDR3nt: TGTGCCAGCCTCTCTAGGGGCTACAATGAGCAGTTCTTC
CDR3aa: CASLSRGYNEQFF
d_gene: -
v_gene: TRBV28
abundance: once
j_gene: TRBJ2-1

CDR3nt: TGTGCCACCAGTGCCGCCGCAGGTCAAGAGACCCAGTACTTC
CDR3aa: CATSAAAGQETQYF
d_gene: -
v_gene: TRBV24-1
abundance: few
j_gene: TRBJ2-5

CDR3nt: TGTGCCAGCAGCCAAGAAAGGACAGGGGGAGCTGGCTACACCTTC
CDR3aa: CASSQERTGGAGYTF
d_gene: TRBD1
v_gene: TRBV3-1
abundance: -
j_gene: TRBJ1-2

CDR3nt: TGTGCCACCAGCAGAGACCGGGCAGCTTACGAGCAGTACTTC
CDR3aa: CATSRDRAAYEQYF
d_gene: -
v_gene: TRBV15
abundance: -
j_gene: TRBJ2-7

CDR3nt: TGTGCCAGCAGCCAGGGACTAGCGGGGACCGGGGAGCTGTTTTTT
CDR3aa: CASSQGLAGTGELFF
d_gene: TRBD2
v_gene: TRBV7-3
abundance: few
j_gene: TRBJ2-2

CDR3nt: TGTGCCAGCACCAGACTAGCGGGGTACCAAGAGACCCAGTACTTC
CDR3aa: CASTRLAGYQETQYF
d_gene: TRBD2
v_gene: TRBV6-6
abundance: few
j_gene: TRBJ2-5

CDR3nt: TGTGCCAGCAGTTCAATCAGGGGAGTAGATACGCAGTATTTT
CDR3aa: CASSSIRGVDTQYF
d_gene: -
v_gene: TRBV12-3/TRBV12-4
abundance: -
j_gene: TRBJ2-3

CDR3nt: TGTGCCAGCAGCCAAGATCGGGGACTAGCGGGGAGGGGAGAGACCCAGTACTTC
CDR3aa: CASSQDRGLAGRGETQYF
d_gene: TRBD2
v_gene: TRBV4-2
abundance: -
j_gene: TRBJ2-5

CDR3nt: TGCAGTGCTAGAGATTCGGGGACAGGGGAGGGTACTGAAGCTTTCTTT
CDR3aa: CSARDSGTGEGTEAFF
d_gene: TRBD1
v_gene: TRBV20-1
abundance: -
j_gene: TRBJ1-1

CDR3nt: TGTGCCATCAGGACAGGGAAAGAGGCGGGCACTGAAGCTTTCTTT
CDR3aa: CAIRTGKEAGTEAFF
d_gene: TRBD1
v_gene: TRBV10-3
abundance: -
j_gene: TRBJ1-1

CDR3nt: TGTGCCTCCCACAGGGGGGGCGAACAGCCCCAGCATTTT
CDR3aa: CASHRGGEQPQHF
d_gene: TRBD1
v_gene: TRBV6-2/TRBV6-3
abundance: -
j_gene: TRBJ1-5